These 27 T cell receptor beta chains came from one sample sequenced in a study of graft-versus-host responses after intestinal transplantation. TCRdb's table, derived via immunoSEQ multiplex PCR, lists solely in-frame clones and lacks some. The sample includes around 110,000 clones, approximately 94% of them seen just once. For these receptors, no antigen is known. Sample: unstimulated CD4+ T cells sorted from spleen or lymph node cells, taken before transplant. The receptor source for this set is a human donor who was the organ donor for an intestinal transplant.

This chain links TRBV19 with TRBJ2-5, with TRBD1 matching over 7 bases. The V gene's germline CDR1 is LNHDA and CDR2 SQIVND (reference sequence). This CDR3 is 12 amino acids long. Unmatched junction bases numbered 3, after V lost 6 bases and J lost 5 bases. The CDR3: CASSLQGETQYF. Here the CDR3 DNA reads TGTGCCAGTAGCCTACAGGGGGAGACCCAGTACTTC.

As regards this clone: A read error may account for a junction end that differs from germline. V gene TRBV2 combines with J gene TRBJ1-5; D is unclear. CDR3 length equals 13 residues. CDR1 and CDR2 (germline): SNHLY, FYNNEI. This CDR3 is CASSEGADQPRHF. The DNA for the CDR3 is TGTGCCAGCAGTGAGGGTGCTGATCAGCCCCGGCATTTT.

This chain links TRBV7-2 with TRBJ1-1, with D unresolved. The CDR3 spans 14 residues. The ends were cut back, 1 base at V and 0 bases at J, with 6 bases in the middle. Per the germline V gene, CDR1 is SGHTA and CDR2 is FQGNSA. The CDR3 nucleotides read TGTGCCAGCAGCTTAGTGGGATTGAACACTGAAGCTTTCTTT. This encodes CASSLVGLNTEAFF.

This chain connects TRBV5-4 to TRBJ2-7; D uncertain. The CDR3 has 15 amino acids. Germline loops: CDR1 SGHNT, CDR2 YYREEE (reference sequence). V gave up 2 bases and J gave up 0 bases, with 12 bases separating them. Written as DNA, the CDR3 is TGTGCCAGCAGCTTCGGCCAGATCATCTCCTACGAGCAGTACTTC. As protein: CASSFGQIISYEQYF.

The CDR3 loop is CASSAGLGAGGYTF. CDR3 bases: TGTGCCAGCAGCGCCGGCCTGGGGGCTGGTGGCTACACCTTC. V and J are TRBV5-4 and TRBJ1-2, with D perhaps TRBD1 (6 bases). The CDR3 has 14 amino acids. With 4 bases removed from V and 7 bases from J, the gap between germline ends came to 17 bases. The V gene's germline CDR1 is SGHNT and CDR2 YYREEE (reference sequence).

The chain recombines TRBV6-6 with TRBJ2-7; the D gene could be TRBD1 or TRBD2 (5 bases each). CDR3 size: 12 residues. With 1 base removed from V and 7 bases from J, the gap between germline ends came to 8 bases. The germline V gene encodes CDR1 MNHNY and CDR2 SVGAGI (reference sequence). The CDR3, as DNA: TGTGCCAGCAGTTACTGGGGGTCGGAGCAGTACTTC. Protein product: CASSYWGSEQYF.

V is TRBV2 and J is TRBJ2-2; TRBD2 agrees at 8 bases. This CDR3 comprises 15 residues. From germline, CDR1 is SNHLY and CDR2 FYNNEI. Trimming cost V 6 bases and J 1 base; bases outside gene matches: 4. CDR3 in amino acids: CASSILAVNTGELFF. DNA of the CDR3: TGTGCCAGCAGCATACTAGCGGTGAACACCGGGGAGCTGTTTTTT.

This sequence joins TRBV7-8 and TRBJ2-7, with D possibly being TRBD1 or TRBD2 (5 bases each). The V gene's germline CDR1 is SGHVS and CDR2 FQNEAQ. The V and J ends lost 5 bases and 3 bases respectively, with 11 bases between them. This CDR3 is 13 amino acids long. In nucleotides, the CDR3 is TGTGCCAGCAGCCGGGACCTCCTCTACGAGCAGTACTTC. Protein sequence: CASSRDLLYEQYF.

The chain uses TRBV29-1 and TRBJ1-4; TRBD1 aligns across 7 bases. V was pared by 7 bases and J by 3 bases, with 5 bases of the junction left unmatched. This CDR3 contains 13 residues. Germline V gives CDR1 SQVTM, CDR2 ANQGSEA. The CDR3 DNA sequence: TGCAGCGCCCGACAGGGCCCTAATGAAAAACTGTTTTTT. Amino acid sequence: CSARQGPNEKLFF.

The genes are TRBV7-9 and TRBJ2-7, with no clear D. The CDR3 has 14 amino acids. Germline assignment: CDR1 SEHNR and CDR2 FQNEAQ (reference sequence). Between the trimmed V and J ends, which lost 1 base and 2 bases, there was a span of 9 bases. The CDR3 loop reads CASSLGDTPYEQYF. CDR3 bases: TGTGCCAGCAGCTTAGGCGACACCCCCTACGAGCAGTACTTC.

The CDR3 spells CASSLMRAAEGAEQFF. The CDR3 DNA reads TGCGCCAGCAGCTTGATGCGGGCTGCCGAGGGCGCTGAGCAGTTCTTC. The J gene is TRBJ2-1, the V gene TRBV5-1, with D maybe TRBD2 (5 bases). The CDR3 is 16 residues long. The germline gives CDR1 SGHRS, CDR2 YFSETQ. V lost 1 base and J lost 9, with 20 bases in between.

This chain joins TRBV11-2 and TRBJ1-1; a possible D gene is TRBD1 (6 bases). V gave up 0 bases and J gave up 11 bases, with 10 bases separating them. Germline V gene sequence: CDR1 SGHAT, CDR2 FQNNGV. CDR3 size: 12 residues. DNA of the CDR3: TGTGCCAGCAGCTTAGAGGGGGGGGCTGCTTTCTTT. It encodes CASSLEGGAAFF. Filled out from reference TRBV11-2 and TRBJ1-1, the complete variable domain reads EAGVAQSPRYKIIEKRQSVAFWCNPISGHATLYWYQQILGQGPKLLIQFQNNGVVDDSQLPKDRFSAERLKGVDSTLKIQPAKLEDSAVYLCASSLEGGAAFFGQGTRLTVV.

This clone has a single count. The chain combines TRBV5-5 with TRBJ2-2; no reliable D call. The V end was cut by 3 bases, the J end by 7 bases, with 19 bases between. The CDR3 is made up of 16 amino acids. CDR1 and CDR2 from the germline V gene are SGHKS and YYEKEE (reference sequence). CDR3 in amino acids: CASSSYGEASRGELFF. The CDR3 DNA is TGTGCCAGCAGCTCGTACGGCGAGGCAAGTCGCGGGGAGCTGTTTTTT.

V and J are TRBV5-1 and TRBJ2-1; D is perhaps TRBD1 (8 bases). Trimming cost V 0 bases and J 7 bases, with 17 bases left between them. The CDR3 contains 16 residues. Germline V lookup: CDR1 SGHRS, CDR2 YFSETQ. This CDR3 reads CASSLEPDRGGNEQFF. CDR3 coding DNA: TGCGCCAGCAGCTTGGAACCAGACAGGGGAGGGAATGAGCAGTTCTTC.

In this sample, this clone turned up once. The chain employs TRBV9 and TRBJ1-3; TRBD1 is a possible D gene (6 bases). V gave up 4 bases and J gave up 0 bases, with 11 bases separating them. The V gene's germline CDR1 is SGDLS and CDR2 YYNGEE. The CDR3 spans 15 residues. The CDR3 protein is CASSPGQLSGNTIYF. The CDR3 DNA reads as TGTGCCAGCAGCCCCGGACAGCTCTCTGGAAACACCATATATTTT.

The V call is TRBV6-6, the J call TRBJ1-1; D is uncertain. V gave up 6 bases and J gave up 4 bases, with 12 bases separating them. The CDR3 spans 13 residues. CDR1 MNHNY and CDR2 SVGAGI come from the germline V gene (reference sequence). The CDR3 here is CASSPLSGTEAFF. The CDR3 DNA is TGTGCCAGCAGCCCCCTCAGTGGCACTGAAGCTTTCTTT.

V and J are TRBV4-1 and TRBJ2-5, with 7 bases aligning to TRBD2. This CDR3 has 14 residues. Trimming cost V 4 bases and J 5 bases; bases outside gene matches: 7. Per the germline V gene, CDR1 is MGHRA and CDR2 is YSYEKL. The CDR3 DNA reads TGCGCCAGCAGCCGGGGCGGGGGATGGGAGACCCAGTACTTC. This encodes CASSRGGGWETQYF.

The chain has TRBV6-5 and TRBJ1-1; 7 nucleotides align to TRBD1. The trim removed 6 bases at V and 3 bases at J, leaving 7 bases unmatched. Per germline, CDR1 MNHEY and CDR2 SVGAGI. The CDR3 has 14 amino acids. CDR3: CASSHRGGDTEAFF. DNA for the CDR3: TGTGCCAGCAGCCACAGGGGAGGGGACACTGAAGCTTTCTTT.

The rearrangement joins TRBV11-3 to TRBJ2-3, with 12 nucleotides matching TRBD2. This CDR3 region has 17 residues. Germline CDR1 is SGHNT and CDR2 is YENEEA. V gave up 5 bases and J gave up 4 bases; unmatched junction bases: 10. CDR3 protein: CASSPGTSGSGADTQYF. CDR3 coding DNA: TGTGCCAGCAGCCCCGGGACTAGCGGGTCCGGGGCAGATACGCAGTATTTT.

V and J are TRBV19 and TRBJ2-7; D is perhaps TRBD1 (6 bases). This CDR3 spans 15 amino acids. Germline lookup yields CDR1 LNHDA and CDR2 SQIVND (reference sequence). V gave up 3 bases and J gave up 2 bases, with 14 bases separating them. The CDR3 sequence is CASSISTGRTYEQYF. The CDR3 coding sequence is TGTGCCAGTAGTATCAGTACAGGGCGAACCTACGAGCAGTACTTC. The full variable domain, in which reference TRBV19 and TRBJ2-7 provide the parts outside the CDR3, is DGGITQSPKYLFRKEGQNVTLSCEQNLNHDAMYWYRQDPGQGLRLIYYSQIVNDFQKGDIAEGYSVSREKKESFPLTVTSAQKNPTAFYLCASSISTGRTYEQYFGPGTRLTVT.

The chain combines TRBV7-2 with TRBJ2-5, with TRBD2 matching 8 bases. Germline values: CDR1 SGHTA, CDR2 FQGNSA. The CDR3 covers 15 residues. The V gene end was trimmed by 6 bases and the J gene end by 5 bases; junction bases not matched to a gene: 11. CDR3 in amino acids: CASSSLAETGETQYF. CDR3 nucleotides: TGTGCCAGCAGTTCACTAGCGGAGACGGGGGAGACCCAGTACTTC.

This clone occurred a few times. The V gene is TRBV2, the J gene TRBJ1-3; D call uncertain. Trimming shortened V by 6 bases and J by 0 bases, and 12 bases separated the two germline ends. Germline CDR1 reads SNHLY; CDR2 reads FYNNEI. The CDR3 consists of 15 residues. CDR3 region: CASSISPVSGNTIYF. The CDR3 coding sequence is TGTGCCAGCAGCATTAGTCCCGTCTCTGGAAACACCATATATTTT.

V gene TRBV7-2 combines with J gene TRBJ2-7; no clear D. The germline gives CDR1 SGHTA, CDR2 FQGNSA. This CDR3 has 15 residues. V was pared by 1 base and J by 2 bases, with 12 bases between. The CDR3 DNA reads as TGTGCCAGCAGCTTAGTAGGCGGCAGTCCCTACGAGCAGTACTTC. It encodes CASSLVGGSPYEQYF.

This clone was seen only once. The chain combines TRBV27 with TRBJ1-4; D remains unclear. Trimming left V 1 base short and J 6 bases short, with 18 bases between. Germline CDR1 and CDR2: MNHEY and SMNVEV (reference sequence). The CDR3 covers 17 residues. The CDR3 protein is CASSLWGRLETHEKLFF. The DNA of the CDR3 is TGTGCCAGCAGTTTATGGGGTCGTCTGGAGACGCATGAAAAACTGTTTTTT.

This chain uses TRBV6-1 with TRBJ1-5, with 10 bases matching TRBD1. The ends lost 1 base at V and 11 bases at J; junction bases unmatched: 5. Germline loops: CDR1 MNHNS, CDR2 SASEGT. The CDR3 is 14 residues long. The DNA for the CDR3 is TGTGCCAGCAGTGAAGAGGGACAGGGGATGGCCCAGCATTTT. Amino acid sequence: CASSEEGQGMAQHF.

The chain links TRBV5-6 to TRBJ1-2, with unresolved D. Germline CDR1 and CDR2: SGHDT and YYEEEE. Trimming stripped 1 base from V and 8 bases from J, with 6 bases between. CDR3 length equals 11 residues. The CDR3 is CASSLYLGYTF. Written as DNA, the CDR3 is TGTGCCAGCAGCTTGTACTTAGGCTACACCTTC.

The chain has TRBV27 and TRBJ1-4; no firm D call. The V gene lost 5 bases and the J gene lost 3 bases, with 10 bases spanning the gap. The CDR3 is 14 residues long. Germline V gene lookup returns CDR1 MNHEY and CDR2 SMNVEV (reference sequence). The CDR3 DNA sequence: TGTGCCAGCAGTCCGTGGGCCGCTAATGAAAAACTGTTTTTT. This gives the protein CASSPWAANEKLFF. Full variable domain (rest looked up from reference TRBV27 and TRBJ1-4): EAQVTQNPRYLITVTGKKLTVTCSQNMNHEYMSWYRQDPGLGLRQIYYSMNVEVTDKGDVPEGYKVSRKEKRNFPLILESPSPNQTSLYFCASSPWAANEKLFFGSGTQLSVL.